This T cell receptor beta chain was retrieved from a study of T-cell memory formation after mild COVID-19 (dated by TCRdb to 2020 to 2022). About the study as a whole: TCR sequence clusters from the two donors were found to be largely donor specific. In a couple of donors, T-cell clones that expanded and contracted after mild COVID-19 were tracked by sequencing TCRalpha and TCRbeta repertoires over time. The cohort was made up of two young adult volunteers, one female and one male, who were previously healthy.

Ficoll-Paque density gradient centrifugation was used to isolate PBMCs. The data were produced on an Illumina NovaSeq 6000. cDNA libraries for TCRalpha and TCRbeta were prepared by 5'RACE using constant-segment primers, with sample barcodes and unique molecular identifiers added. Trizol reagent was used to extract RNA from every sample. The libraries were amplified in two PCR steps, and the second step added a second sample barcode and Illumina TruSeq adapters. Sequencing of the libraries was done on an Illumina NovaSeq, producing 2 x 150 bp paired-end reads. The study's own analysis went as follows. Reads were demultiplexed and collapsed into UMI-guided consensus sequences with migec v1.2.7. With mixcr v2.1.11, UMI consensuses were aligned to TRA and TRB V and J templates and assembled into clonotypes. A clonotype was counted as expanded or contracted only if both edgeR and NoisET called the change significant, with noise models trained on biological replicates. For edgeR calls, the cutoffs were a false discovery rate-adjusted p below 0.01 and a log2 fold-change threshold of 1. As an exploratory analysis of dynamics, max-normalized trajectories of the 1000 most abundant clonotypes were examined by PCA with hierarchical clustering. Each responding clone was given a CD4 or CD8 phenotype based on the CD4+ and CD8+ repertoires, which had been sequenced separately. The public reads were reprocessed in TCRdb via fastp at Q25 and MiXCR, keeping in-frame beta chains. Every entry covers one CDR3 protein and lists the most common genes and DNA from its rows. The V and J calls were not made by the authors but by TCRdb's processing. This sample is represented by 150,000 to 200,000 distinct CDR3 sequences; approximately 16% of them were singletons. Under 2.5% of the sample is taken by the ten largest.

This clonotype was found a few times. What antigen it recognizes has not been identified. The input lacks base qualities; no much larger clone sits a single base away. According to the germline V gene, CDR1 reads SGHRS and CDR2 reads YFSETQ. V is trimmed back by 2 bases and J by 0 bases, and the junction contains 8 bases that no gene match accounts for. Its CDR3 holds 18 amino acids, cysteine through phenylalanine. Only CDR3 DNA remains: 54 bases, in frame from the first base. General findings and caveats noted by the study authors: Balanced CD4/CD8 phenotypes were observed for clones contracting from day 15 to 85, whereas a bias towards CD4+ was observed for a second wave of clones expanding from day 15 to 37. Only a couple of mild cases were covered in the study, and larger cohorts including severe cases with pre-infection samples were considered necessary. The second-wave clones that peaked on day 37 were not confirmed to be SARS-CoV-2 specific. Contracting CD4+ clones were located mainly in the CM and EM memory subsets, whereas CD8+ clones were found to be enriched in EMRA. The detection of some responding clones in pre-infection memory suggests that pre-existing cross-reactive memory T cells joined the SARS-CoV-2 response.

The chain links TRBV5-1 with TRBJ2-1; 10 middle bases align to TRBD2. Sequenced sample: PBMCs or a T cell subset sorted from them (not recorded which). The clonotype was recovered from an adult woman who had mild COVID-19 (a few samples of this study predate the infection). The sample titles of this study are shuffled in the database, so cell type and time point are left out; the donor was told from shared clones. The nucleotides are TGCGCCAGCAGCTTTATCAGCGGGAGGGCCAGCTCCTACAATGAGCAGTTCTTC. It encodes CASSFISGRASSYNEQFF.